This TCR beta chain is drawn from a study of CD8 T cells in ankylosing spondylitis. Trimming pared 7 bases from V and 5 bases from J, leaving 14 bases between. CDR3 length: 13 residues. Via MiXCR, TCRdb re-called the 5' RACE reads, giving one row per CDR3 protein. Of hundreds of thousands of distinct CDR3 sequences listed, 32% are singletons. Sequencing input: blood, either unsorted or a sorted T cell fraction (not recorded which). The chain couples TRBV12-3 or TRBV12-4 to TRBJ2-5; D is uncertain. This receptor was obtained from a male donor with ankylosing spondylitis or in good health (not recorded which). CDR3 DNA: TGTGCCAGCACCCCGTTGGGTGGTGAGACCCAGTACTTC. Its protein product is CASTPLGGETQYF.